This T cell receptor (beta chain) appears in the sequencing data of a study of blood T cell repertoires in COVID-19. Study-wide background: Sites in the United States, Italy and Spain provided acute and convalescent COVID-19 samples. From T cells, B-cell-depleted T cells, or PBMCs came the material, which was cDNA or gDNA.

V dropped 5 bases and J dropped 5; count of bases not matched to a gene: 4. Germline V gene sequence: CDR1 SGHAT, CDR2 FQNNGV. This CDR3 is built from 14 residues. Per the study methods: From reference gene primer amplification, estimates of nucleated cell counts were derived. Sequencing was performed with immunoSEQ multiplex PCR; in TCRdb, only in-frame clones are kept and a portion is missing. The V and J calls and clone size come from that table; D and trimming were worked out from the DNA. The table lists 250,000 to 350,000 clones, approximately 85% of them singletons. This chain links TRBV11-2 with TRBJ1-2; 11 bases line up with TRBD1. The TCR comes from a man aged 18 to 35 with active or convalescent COVID-19. The sequenced sample consisted of peripheral blood. The CDR3: CASSRTGGDYGYTF. In nucleotides, the CDR3 is TGTGCCAGCAGCCGGACAGGGGGCGATTATGGCTACACCTTC. Full variable domain (missing parts from reference TRBV11-2 and TRBJ1-2): EAGVAQSPRYKIIEKRQSVAFWCNPISGHATLYWYQQILGQGPKLLIQFQNNGVVDDSQLPKDRFSAERLKGVDSTLKIQPAKLEDSAVYLCASSRTGGDYGYTFGSGTRLTVV.